The clone carrying this T cell receptor (beta chain) is a singleton in its sample. The target antigen is unknown. The sample belongs to a study of cytomegalovirus exposure and HLA in healthy donors. Study-wide findings and caveats: Associated with HLA alleles at 0.05 false discovery rate in a later analysis were around 17,000 TCR beta sequences. Later analysis found that TCR beta chains associated with HLA were more clonally expanded than other, equally common chains. Later analysis showed most CMV-associated TCR beta chains appearing HLA-restricted.

Primers: 60 Vbeta forward and 13 Jbeta reverse. The authors' processing: Among the unique TCR beta chains that a later analysis counted, about 84 million in all, around 11 million were shared. Profiling relied on immunoSEQ multiplex PCR, and the TCRdb table lists in-frame clones only, not all of them. V and J calls and clone size follow that table, whereas D and trimming were derived from the DNA. The repertoire holds roughly 250,000 clones, with around 80% as singletons. The CDR3 contains 16 residues. V dropped 6 bases and J dropped 0 bases, with 15 bases sitting between them. Germline V lookup: CDR1 MDHEN, CDR2 SYDVKM.

The specimen was PBMCs. The source of this sequence is a girl aged 2 to 9 in good health and CMV-seronegative. The chain uses TRBV28 and TRBJ2-1; a weak D match, TRBD1 (6 bases). CDR3 DNA sequence: TGTGCCAGCAGCAAGACAGGCTATAGCTCCTACAATGAGCAGTTCTTC. Its translation: CASSKTGYSSYNEQFF. The entire variable domain, with the rest obtained from reference TRBV28 and TRBJ2-1, is as follows: DVKVTQSSRYLVKRTGEKVFLECVQDMDHENMFWYRQDPGLGLRLIYFSYDVKMKEKGDIPEGYSVSREKKERFSLILESASTNQTSMYLCASSKTGYSSYNEQFFGPGTRLTVL.